The 5 T cell receptor beta chains below were found in one sample sequenced in a study of shared clonotypes between healthy human individuals. The assay was immunoSEQ multiplex PCR, and TCRdb's table has in-frame clones only and misses some. This sample has some 2.1 million clones; 85% to 95% occur once, and the top ten carry more than 1.5%. Terminally differentiated effector memory CD45RA+ cells were excluded from the naive CD8 cells, which were CD45RO-negative and positively selected for CCR7. The sample comprised naive CD8+ T cells from PBMCs. The receptors were gathered from a man younger than 35 in good health. Some clones in this sample may be carry-over from other donors' samples.

This clone was seen once. This chain uses TRBV4-3 with TRBJ1-2; possibly TRBD1 for D (6 bases). The CDR3 has 16 amino acids. With 0 bases removed from V and 10 bases from J, the gap between germline ends came to 21 bases. The germline CDR1 and CDR2 sequences are LGHNA and YSLEER. The CDR3 reads CASSQDRMGGGVFYTF. Written as DNA, the CDR3 is TGCGCCAGCAGCCAAGATCGAATGGGAGGGGGAGTCTTCTACACCTTC.

This clone was observed once. The genes are TRBV28 and TRBJ2-3; TRBD2 agrees at 7 bases. The germline V gene has CDR1 MDHEN and CDR2 SYDVKM. Trimming cost V 7 bases and J 11 bases; bases outside gene matches: 9. CDR3 size: 12 residues. DNA of the CDR3: TGTGCCAGCAACCAGGGCGGGAGCTGGCAGTATTTT. It encodes CASNQGGSWQYF.

V and J are TRBV4-2 and TRBJ2-4; 12 bases map to TRBD2. The trim removed 4 bases at V and 8 bases at J, leaving 9 bases unmatched. This CDR3 contains 16 residues. Per germline, CDR1 LGHNA and CDR2 YNFKEQ. The CDR3 DNA follows: TGTGCCAGCAGCCGCCTAGCGGGAGGGCAGAGGGACATTCAGTACTTC. It translates to CASSRLAGGQRDIQYF.

This sequence joins TRBV6-5 and TRBJ2-5, with 7 bases that match TRBD1. V was clipped by 2 bases and J by 5 bases; unmatched bases: 5. This CDR3 spans 14 amino acids. Germline loops: CDR1 MNHEY, CDR2 SVGAGI. CDR3 DNA sequence: TGTGCCAGCAGTTACGAGGGGGCTGGGGAGACCCAGTACTTC. Its translation is CASSYEGAGETQYF.

This chain connects TRBV15 to TRBJ1-4, with D unclear. The CDR3 has 13 residues. In germline, CDR1 is LNHNV, CDR2 YYDKDF (reference sequence). V lost 0 bases and J lost 8, with 7 bases in between. CDR3 sequence reads: CATSREQDEKLFF. The CDR3 bases are TGTGCCACCAGCAGAGAGCAGGACGAAAAACTGTTTTTT.